These 22 T cell receptor beta chains originate from one sample sequenced in a study of control samples from healthy donors and cancer patients. The repertoire was sequenced with immunoSEQ multiplex PCR; TCRdb's copy has only in-frame clones and lacks some. The sample consists of approximately 140,000 clones, roughly nine tenths of them appearing once. Sequencing was carried out using blood. The receptors originated from a woman younger than 45 in good health.

V usage is TRBV19 and J usage is TRBJ1-1, with a weak D call TRBD1 (5 bases). The germline CDR1 and CDR2 sequences are LNHDA and SQIVND (reference sequence). The CDR3 spans 15 residues. Trimming removed 9 bases at V and 3 bases at J, with 20 bases between. The CDR3: CASNRVGVGDTEAFF. The CDR3 region has the DNA TGTGCCAGCAACCGGGTCGGGGTGGGGGACACTGAAGCTTTCTTT.

The CDR3 here is CSAEKRVGNTDTQYF. Here the CDR3 DNA reads TGCAGCGCCGAAAAGCGGGTCGGGAACACAGATACGCAGTATTTT. The chain joins TRBV29-1 to TRBJ2-3, with TRBD2 as a possible D gene (6 bases). Between the trimmed V and J ends, which lost 7 bases and 2 bases, there was a span of 19 bases. This CDR3 has 15 residues. Germline CDR1 SQVTM, CDR2 ANQGSEA.

V and J are TRBV7-9 and TRBJ2-2; D is unclear. Looked up from germline, CDR1 is SEHNR and CDR2 is FQNEAQ (reference sequence). Deletions cut 9 bases from V and 5 bases from J, with 13 bases between. The CDR3 consists of 13 residues. The chain's CDR3 is CASSLILTGELFF. CDR3 coding DNA: TGTGCCAGTTCACTAATCCTTACCGGGGAGCTGTTTTTT.

This chain uses TRBV27 with TRBJ1-4, with D hard to call. V was clipped by 1 base and J by 0 bases, with 6 bases between them. The CDR3 is made up of 15 amino acids. Germline assignment: CDR1 MNHEY and CDR2 SMNVEV (reference sequence). CDR3 residues: CASSLWGATNEKLFF. Written as DNA, the CDR3 is TGTGCCAGCAGTTTATGGGGTGCAACTAATGAAAAACTGTTTTTT.

The chain links TRBV5-1 to TRBJ2-5, with unresolved D. CDR3 length: 13 residues. The V gene lost 1 base and the J gene lost 0 bases, with 4 bases spanning the gap. Germline V gene sequence: CDR1 SGHRS, CDR2 YFSETQ. The CDR3 sequence: CASSLQDQETQYF. CDR3 DNA sequence: TGCGCCAGCAGCTTGCAGGACCAAGAGACCCAGTACTTC.

This chain joins TRBV5-1 and TRBJ1-1, with a possible D match to TRBD1 (6 bases). Germline values: CDR1 SGHRS, CDR2 YFSETQ. The CDR3 sequence is 14 residues long. Trimming pared 0 bases from V and 6 bases from J, leaving 12 bases between. Here the CDR3 reads CASSLVAGGAEAFF. The CDR3 nucleotides read TGCGCCAGCAGCTTGGTAGCCGGGGGCGCTGAAGCTTTCTTT.

The chain has TRBV4-2 and TRBJ1-4; D remains unclear. The ends were cut back, 0 bases at V and 7 bases at J, with 6 bases in the middle. This CDR3 is 13 amino acids long. Per the germline V gene, CDR1 is LGHNA and CDR2 is YNFKEQ. The CDR3 protein is CASSQDEAEKLFF. In nucleotides, the CDR3 is TGTGCCAGCAGCCAAGATGAGGCTGAAAAACTGTTTTTT.

The V gene is TRBV28, the J gene TRBJ2-7; 7 nucleotides line up with TRBD2. This CDR3 spans 14 amino acids. CDR1 is MDHEN and CDR2 is SYDVKM in the germline V gene. J was trimmed by 4 bases and V by 5 bases; bases with no gene match: 8. The CDR3 here is CASSGRGSLYEQYF. DNA of the CDR3: TGTGCCAGCAGTGGGCGGGGGAGCCTTTACGAGCAGTACTTC.

The chain couples TRBV2 to TRBJ1-2; D is uncertain. Trimming shortened V by 1 base and J by 1 base, and 4 bases separated the two germline ends. The germline gives CDR1 SNHLY, CDR2 FYNNEI. CDR3 length: 13 residues. The CDR3 nucleotides read TGTGCCAGCAGTGAAGGACTTAACTATGGCTACACCTTC. Residues: CASSEGLNYGYTF.

J is TRBJ2-6 and V is TRBV3-1 (or the pseudogene TRBV3-2); 11 bases match TRBD1. The CDR3 is made up of 18 amino acids. The junction had 4 bases not matched to a gene; V was cut back by 2 bases and J by 1 base. Germline assignment: CDR1 LGHDT and CDR2 YNNKEL (reference sequence). The DNA of the CDR3 is TGTGCCAGCAGCCAATGGGGGACAGGGGGTTCTGGGGCCAACGTCCTGACTTTC. The encoded protein is CASSQWGTGGSGANVLTF.

This chain uses TRBV5-4 with TRBJ1-1; unclear D gene. Trimming removed 4 bases at V and 0 bases at J, with 10 bases between. Germline assignment: CDR1 SGHNT and CDR2 YYREEE (reference sequence). The CDR3 spans 14 residues. The CDR3 is CASSRTALNTEAFF. The CDR3 coding sequence is TGTGCCAGCAGCCGGACGGCCTTGAACACTGAAGCTTTCTTT. Full variable domain (rest looked up from reference TRBV5-4 and TRBJ1-1): ETGVTQSPTHLIKTRGQQVTLRCSSQSGHNTVSWYQQALGQGPQFIFQYYREEENGRGNFPPRFSGLQFPNYSSELNVNALELDDSALYLCASSRTALNTEAFFGQGTRLTVV.

The chain links TRBV5-6 to TRBJ1-2; D unresolved. CDR3 size: 12 residues. V was clipped by 6 bases and J by 6 bases, with 12 bases between them. CDR1 is SGHDT, CDR2 YYEEEE, per germline. Written as DNA, the CDR3 is TGTGCCAGCACCCTCGCGTTAAATGGCTACACCTTC. Protein: CASTLALNGYTF.

The CDR3 DNA is TGTGCCAGCAGTTACTCTGAGAAGGGGGGCAATGAGCAGTTCTTC. It specifies CASSYSEKGGNEQFF. V gene TRBV6-5 combines with J gene TRBJ2-1; D tentatively reads TRBD1 or TRBD2 (6 bases each). CDR1 and CDR2 from the germline V gene are MNHEY and SVGAGI. V was clipped by 0 bases and J by 6 bases, with 12 bases between them. This CDR3 region has 15 residues.

This clone appeared once. The CDR3 DNA reads TGTGCCAGCAGTTACCTGACGGACCCTTCCCCAGGAACTGAAGCTTTCTTT. Protein product: CASSYLTDPSPGTEAFF. This sequence joins TRBV6-2 or TRBV6-3 and TRBJ1-1; D remains ambiguous. The CDR3 has 17 residues. Germline V gene lookup returns CDR1 MNHEY and CDR2 SVGEGT. V dropped 2 bases and J dropped 5 bases, with 21 bases sitting between them.

The J gene is TRBJ2-7, the V gene TRBV27; D not resolved. The CDR3 is 17 residues long. Germline V gene lookup returns CDR1 MNHEY and CDR2 SMNVEV (reference sequence). V was shortened by 4 bases and J by 5 bases, with 24 bases between the two germline ends. This CDR3 is CASSSSIGILGNHEQYF. The CDR3 DNA reads TGTGCCAGCAGTTCCTCGATCGGTATTTTAGGGAACCACGAGCAGTACTTC.

The chain employs TRBV30 and TRBJ2-7; perhaps TRBD2 as D (6 bases). V was cut by 2 bases and J by 0 bases, with 14 bases left in between. This CDR3 has 15 residues. The germline gives CDR1 GTSNPN, CDR2 SVGIG (reference sequence). The CDR3 loop is CAWSNIAESSYEQYF. The CDR3 DNA is TGTGCCTGGAGTAATATAGCGGAGAGCTCCTACGAGCAGTACTTC.

The chain uses TRBV6-1 and TRBJ2-1, with 7 bases lining up with TRBD2. CDR3 size: 15 residues. Germline V CDR1 and CDR2: MNHNS, SASEGT. V dropped 2 bases and J dropped 5; count of bases not matched to a gene: 6. In DNA form, the CDR3 reads TGTGCCAGCAGTGAAACGGGGGAGGGCCACAATGAGCAGTTCTTC. The encoded protein is CASSETGEGHNEQFF.

This clone was observed a single time. This rearrangement joins TRBV28 to TRBJ1-5; unclear D gene. Per the germline V gene, CDR1 is MDHEN and CDR2 is SYDVKM. There are 16 residues in the CDR3. V lost 7 bases and J lost 5, with 21 bases in between. Here the CDR3 reads CASTSVEVILDQPQHF. In DNA form, the CDR3 reads TGTGCCAGCACCTCGGTGGAAGTAATTTTAGATCAGCCCCAGCATTTT.

Concerning this clone itself: Other DNA sequences in this specimen translate into the identical CDR3. This chain uses TRBV29-1 with TRBJ1-1; D is unresolved. Germline CDR1 and CDR2: SQVTM and ANQGSEA. The CDR3 consists of 12 residues. V was pared by 4 bases and J by 5 bases, with 11 bases between. CDR3 DNA sequence: TGCAGCGTTGTTGCGGGGAAGACTGAAGCTTTCTTT. The encoded protein is CSVVAGKTEAFF. Supplemented by reference TRBV29-1 and TRBJ1-1, the full variable domain reads SAVISQKPSRDICQRGTSLTIQCQVDSQVTMMFWYRQQPGQSLTLIATANQGSEATYESGFVIDKFPISRPNLTFSTLTVSNMSPEDSSIYLCSVVAGKTEAFFGQGTRLTVV.

The rearrangement joins TRBV9 to TRBJ1-3, with TRBD1 identical over 7 bases. J gave up 1 base and V 4 bases, and 8 bases lay outside the gene matches. In germline, CDR1 is SGDLS, CDR2 YYNGEE. There are 16 residues in the CDR3. The CDR3 nucleotides are TGTGCCAGCAGCTGCCTAACAGGGGTTTCTGGAAACACCATATATTTT. It encodes CASSCLTGVSGNTIYF.

This chain links TRBV5-1 with TRBJ1-4, with 7 bases fitting TRBD1. Germline assignment: CDR1 SGHRS and CDR2 YFSETQ. CDR3 length: 15 amino acids. The V gene end was trimmed by 5 bases and the J gene end by 0 bases; junction bases not matched to a gene: 4. CDR3 bases: TGCGCCAGCAGGCGGGACAGCTCAACTAATGAAAAACTGTTTTTT. Translated: CASRRDSSTNEKLFF.

The V and J genes are TRBV9 and TRBJ1-1; TRBD1 matches 10 bases. CDR1 and CDR2 from the germline V gene are SGDLS and YYNGEE. This CDR3 comprises 16 residues. Trimming removed 4 bases from V and 5 bases from J; junction bases left unmatched: 11. As DNA, the CDR3 is TGTGCCAGCAGCCAGGACAGGGGGAACATAGGGACTGAAGCTTTCTTT. It codes for CASSQDRGNIGTEAFF.